These 20 T cell receptor beta chains originate from one sample sequenced in a study of Ad26.COV2.S vaccination and SARS-CoV-2 variants. TCRdb's table, derived via immunoSEQ multiplex PCR, lists solely in-frame clones and lacks some. The data hold some 350,000 clones, with more than 75% observed a single time. Treatment: about 20 received Ad26.COV2.S at low or high dose, single or two shots; about 5 received placebo; per-sample allocation not given. Day 63 after the first vaccine or placebo injection was the time point for sampling. Sequencing used peripheral blood, obtained in a trial of Ad26.COV2.S vaccine versus placebo. All receptors derive from a person between 18 and 65 years old who received the Ad26.COV2.S COVID-19 vaccine or a placebo.

The chain couples TRBV7-9 to TRBJ1-1; unclear D gene. The CDR3 has 13 amino acids. Between the trimmed V and J ends, which lost 2 bases and 5 bases, there was a span of 9 bases. The germline gives CDR1 SEHNR, CDR2 FQNEAQ (reference sequence). CDR3 sequence reads: CASSLFGGTEAFF. The DNA of the CDR3 is TGTGCCAGCAGCTTATTTGGAGGGACTGAAGCTTTCTTT. The complete variable domain, with remaining parts taken from reference TRBV7-9 and TRBJ1-1, reads DTGVSQNPRHKITKRGQNVTFRCDPISEHNRLYWYRQTLGQGPEFLTYFQNEAQLEKSRLLSDRFSAERPKGSFSTLEIQRTEQGDSAMYLCASSLFGGTEAFFGQGTRLTVV.

The chain uses TRBV24-1 and TRBJ2-5; D is possibly TRBD2 (6 bases). The CDR3 has 19 residues. Trimming removed 1 base from V and 1 base from J, with 21 bases in between. From germline, CDR1 is KGHDR and CDR2 SFDVKD. CDR3 in DNA: TGTGCCACCAGTGATTTTTTGTCTAGCGCCGCCCCCCGCCAAGAGACCCAGTACTTC. This codes for CATSDFLSSAAPRQETQYF.

J is TRBJ2-3 and V is TRBV9; a weak D match, TRBD2 (5 bases). V was cut by 0 bases and J by 0 bases, with 14 bases left in between. The CDR3 consists of 17 residues. CDR1 SGDLS and CDR2 YYNGEE come from the germline V gene. The chain's CDR3 is CASSVVEALGSTDTQYF. The DNA of the CDR3 is TGTGCCAGCAGCGTAGTGGAGGCCTTGGGGAGCACAGATACGCAGTATTTT.

The chain links TRBV28 to TRBJ2-2, with 7 bases that match TRBD1. Trimming at V came to 6 bases and at J to 3 bases, leaving 7 bases not matched to a gene. Germline CDR1 is MDHEN and CDR2 is SYDVKM. CDR3 length: 15 amino acids. In DNA, the CDR3 is TGTGCCAGCAGCTTGACAGGGACCTACACCGGGGAGCTGTTTTTT. Translation: CASSLTGTYTGELFF.

This chain uses TRBV19 with TRBJ1-2; 7 nucleotides line up with TRBD1. Trimming at V came to 3 bases and at J to 4 bases, leaving 5 bases not matched to a gene. Germline-derived CDR1 and CDR2 are LNHDA and SQIVND (reference sequence). The CDR3 contains 14 residues. CDR3 nucleotide sequence: TGTGCCAGTAGTATTTTGCAGGGGGTCTATGGCTACACCTTC. Translation gives CASSILQGVYGYTF. Full variable domain (remainder filled in from reference TRBV19 and TRBJ1-2): DGGITQSPKYLFRKEGQNVTLSCEQNLNHDAMYWYRQDPGQGLRLIYYSQIVNDFQKGDIAEGYSVSREKKESFPLTVTSAQKNPTAFYLCASSILQGVYGYTFGSGTRLTVV.

The CDR3 reads CASSEGGWQPQHF. CDR3 coding DNA: TGTGCCAGCAGTGAAGGGGGCTGGCAGCCCCAGCATTTT. The chain recombines TRBV2 with TRBJ1-5; a possible D gene is TRBD1 (5 bases). Germline assignment: CDR1 SNHLY and CDR2 FYNNEI. V lost 1 base and J 7 bases, leaving 8 bases between the germline ends. This CDR3 region has 13 residues.

This sequence joins TRBV10-3 and TRBJ2-2; a weak D match, TRBD1 (6 bases). The CDR3 contains 14 residues. The V gene lost 2 bases and the J gene lost 7 bases, with 11 bases spanning the gap. The V gene's germline CDR1 is ENHRY and CDR2 SYGVKD. CDR3 DNA: TGTGCCATCAGTGAGACAGGGCAGGGCGGGGAGCTGTTTTTT. It translates to CAISETGQGGELFF.

V usage is TRBV3-1 (or the pseudogene TRBV3-2) and J usage is TRBJ2-2; tentatively, D is TRBD1 (6 bases). Germline CDR1 and CDR2: LGHDT and YNNKEL (reference sequence). V was trimmed by 2 bases and J by 6 bases, leaving 10 bases between them. The CDR3 is 14 residues long. The CDR3 sequence is CASSQHSGAGELFF. CDR3 DNA: TGTGCCAGCAGCCAACATTCAGGGGCCGGGGAGCTGTTTTTT.

This chain joins TRBV2 and TRBJ1-1; D unresolved. There are 14 residues in the CDR3. Trimming pared 1 base from V and 1 base from J, leaving 7 bases between. Germline V lookup: CDR1 SNHLY, CDR2 FYNNEI. CDR3 in amino acids: CASSEEWRNTEAFF. The CDR3 DNA reads as TGTGCCAGCAGTGAAGAATGGAGGAACACTGAAGCTTTCTTT.

The rearrangement links TRBV30 to TRBJ2-2; 7 bases agree with TRBD1. V dropped 4 bases and J dropped 5; count of bases not matched to a gene: 4. CDR1 is GTSNPN, CDR2 SVGIG, per germline (reference sequence). The CDR3 loop spans 13 amino acids. Here the CDR3 DNA reads TGTGCCTGGAACAGGGGAAGAACCGGGGAGCTGTTTTTT. This translates into CAWNRGRTGELFF.

The rearrangement uses TRBV9 and TRBJ2-2, with 11 bases identical to TRBD2. Germline CDR1 and CDR2: SGDLS and YYNGEE. The CDR3 has 16 residues. The J segment lost 5 bases and the V segment lost 4 bases, leaving 7 bases of the junction unmatched. The CDR3 nucleotides read TGTGCCAGCAGCATAGACCCTAGCGGGGGGACCGGGGAGCTGTTTTTT. Amino acids: CASSIDPSGGTGELFF.

The V call is TRBV19, the J call TRBJ2-1; 10 bases agree with TRBD2. V dropped 5 bases and J dropped 9; count of bases not matched to a gene: 7. From germline, CDR1 is LNHDA and CDR2 SQIVND (reference sequence). This CDR3 region has 14 residues. The DNA for the CDR3 is TGTGCCAGTAGTCCCCTAGCGGGAGTTGTTGAGCAGTTCTTC. Translated, it gives CASSPLAGVVEQFF.

The CDR3, as DNA: TGCGCCAGCAGTGGGACGTACACAGATACGCAGTATTTT. Its translation is CASSGTYTDTQYF. The chain has TRBV10-1 and TRBJ2-3; unclear D gene. Per the germline V gene, CDR1 is WNHNN and CDR2 is SYGVQD (reference sequence). The CDR3 runs to 13 residues. V dropped 4 bases and J dropped 2 bases, with 7 bases sitting between them.

This clone was seen just once. CDR3 in amino acids: CASSLGLAATGELFF. CDR3 nucleotides: TGTGCCAGCAGCCTGGGACTAGCGGCCACCGGGGAGCTGTTTTTT. The rearrangement joins TRBV28 to TRBJ2-2; 11 nucleotides match TRBD2. Germline assignment: CDR1 MDHEN and CDR2 SYDVKM. The CDR3 totals 15 residues. V gave up 6 bases and J gave up 4 bases; unmatched junction bases: 4.

The chain employs TRBV14 and TRBJ2-7, with TRBD1 matching 7 bases. The J segment lost 1 base and the V segment lost 2 bases, leaving 8 bases of the junction unmatched. Germline assignment: CDR1 SGHDN and CDR2 FVKESK. The CDR3 is made up of 16 amino acids. Here the CDR3 DNA reads TGTGCCAGCAGCCAACTCCAGGGACAGTCTTCCTACGAGCAGTACTTC. Protein sequence: CASSQLQGQSSYEQYF.

This chain's CDR3 is CASSQVKGGDTEAFF. CDR3 in DNA: TGCGCCAGCAGCCAAGTCAAGGGAGGGGACACTGAAGCTTTCTTT. V is TRBV4-3 and J is TRBJ1-1, with D possibly being TRBD1 (5 bases). Germline loops: CDR1 LGHNA, CDR2 YSLEER. This CDR3 comprises 15 residues. V gave up 1 base and J gave up 3 bases, with 12 bases separating them.

This chain uses TRBV7-6 with TRBJ2-7; D remains unclear. V lost 1 base, J lost 5 bases, and 15 bases lay in between. CDR1 is SGHVS and CDR2 is FNYEAQ in the germline V gene. CDR3 length: 15 amino acids. The CDR3 is CASSLDRNAPHEQYF. The CDR3 nucleotides are TGTGCCAGCAGCTTAGATCGGAACGCGCCCCACGAGCAGTACTTC. Variable domain in full (rest from reference TRBV7-6 and TRBJ2-7): GAGVSQSPRYKVTKRGQDVALRCDPISGHVSLYWYRQALGQGPEFLTYFNYEAQQDKSGLPNDRFSAERPEGSISTLTIQRTEQRDSAMYRCASSLDRNAPHEQYFGPGTRLTVT.

The genes are TRBV9 and TRBJ2-1; D not resolved. Germline loops: CDR1 SGDLS, CDR2 YYNGEE. The CDR3 contains 15 residues. The V gene lost 0 bases and the J gene lost 4 bases, with 11 bases spanning the gap. CDR3 region: CASSVVGGLYNEQFF. The CDR3, as DNA: TGTGCCAGCAGCGTAGTCGGCGGTCTGTACAATGAGCAGTTCTTC.

This clone was recorded many times. The V call is TRBV24-1, the J call TRBJ2-7, with TRBD1 matching over 9 bases. V shed 7 bases and J 0 bases; nucleotides not matched to a gene: 12. The germline CDR1 and CDR2 sequences are KGHDR and SFDVKD. This CDR3 region has 17 residues. The CDR3 DNA follows: TGTGCCACCAGACTATCCGGGACAGGGCTTTCCTCCTACGAGCAGTACTTC. Translating it yields CATRLSGTGLSSYEQYF.

The CDR3 DNA reads as TGCGCCAGCAGCTTGGTCGGGACAGCGGGCACTGAAGCTTTCTTT. Protein product: CASSLVGTAGTEAFF. The chain has TRBV5-1 and TRBJ1-1; 7 bases are shared with TRBD1. This CDR3 is 15 amino acids long. The trim removed 0 bases at V and 4 bases at J, leaving 6 bases unmatched. Germline-derived CDR1 and CDR2 are SGHRS and YFSETQ. The full variable domain, its missing parts supplied by reference TRBV5-1 and TRBJ1-1, is KAGVTQTPRYLIKTRGQQVTLSCSPISGHRSVSWYQQTPGQGLQFLFEYFSETQRNKGNFPGRFSGRQFSNSRSEMNVSTLELGDSALYLCASSLVGTAGTEAFFGQGTRLTVV.